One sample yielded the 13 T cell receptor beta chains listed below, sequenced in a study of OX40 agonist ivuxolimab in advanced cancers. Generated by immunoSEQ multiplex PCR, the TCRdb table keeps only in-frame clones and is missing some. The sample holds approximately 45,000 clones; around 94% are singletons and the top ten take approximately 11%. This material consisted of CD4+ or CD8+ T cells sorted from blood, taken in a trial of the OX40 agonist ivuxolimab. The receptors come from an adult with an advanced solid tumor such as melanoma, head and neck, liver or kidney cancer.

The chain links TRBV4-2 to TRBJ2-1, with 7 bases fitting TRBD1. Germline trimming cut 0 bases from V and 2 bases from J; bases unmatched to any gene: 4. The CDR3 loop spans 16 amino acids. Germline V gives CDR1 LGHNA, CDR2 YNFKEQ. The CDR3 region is CASSQDLQGAYNEQFF. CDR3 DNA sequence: TGTGCCAGCAGCCAAGATCTCCAGGGGGCCTACAATGAGCAGTTCTTC.

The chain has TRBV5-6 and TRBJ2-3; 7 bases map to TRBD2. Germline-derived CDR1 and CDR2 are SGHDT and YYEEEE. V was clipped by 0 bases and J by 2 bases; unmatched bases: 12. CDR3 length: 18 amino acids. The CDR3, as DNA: TGTGCCAGCAGCTTGGAGTTTATCGGCGGGGGATACACAGATACGCAGTATTTT. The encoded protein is CASSLEFIGGGYTDTQYF.

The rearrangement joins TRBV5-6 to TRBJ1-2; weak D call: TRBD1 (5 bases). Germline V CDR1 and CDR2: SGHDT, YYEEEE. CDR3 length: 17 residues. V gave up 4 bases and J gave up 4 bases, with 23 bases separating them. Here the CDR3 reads CASSPTAGGPGGYGYTF. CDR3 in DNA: TGTGCCAGCAGCCCAACCGCCGGTGGCCCCGGGGGCTATGGCTACACCTTC.

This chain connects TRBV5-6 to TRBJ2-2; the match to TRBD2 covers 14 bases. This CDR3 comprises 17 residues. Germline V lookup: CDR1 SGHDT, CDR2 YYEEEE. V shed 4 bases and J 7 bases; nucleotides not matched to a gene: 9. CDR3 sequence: CASSPGTSGSNGGELFF. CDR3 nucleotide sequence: TGTGCCAGCAGCCCGGGGACTAGCGGGAGTAACGGCGGGGAGCTGTTTTTT.

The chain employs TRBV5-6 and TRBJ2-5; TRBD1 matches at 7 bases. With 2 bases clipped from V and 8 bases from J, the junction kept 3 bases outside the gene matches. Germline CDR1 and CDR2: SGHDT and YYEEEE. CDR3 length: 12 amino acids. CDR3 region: CASSLDRDTQYF. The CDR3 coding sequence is TGTGCCAGCAGCTTAGACAGGGACACCCAGTACTTC.

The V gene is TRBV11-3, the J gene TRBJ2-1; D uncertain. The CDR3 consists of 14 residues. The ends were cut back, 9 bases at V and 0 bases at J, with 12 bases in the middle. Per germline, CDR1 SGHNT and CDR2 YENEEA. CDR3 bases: TGTGCCAGTGGGCTCCCGAGCTCCTACAATGAGCAGTTCTTC. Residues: CASGLPSSYNEQFF.

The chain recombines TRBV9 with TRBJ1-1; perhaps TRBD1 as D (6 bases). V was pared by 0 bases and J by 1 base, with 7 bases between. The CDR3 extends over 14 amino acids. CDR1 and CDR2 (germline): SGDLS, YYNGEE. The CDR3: CASSVEGGNTEAFF. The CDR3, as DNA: TGTGCCAGCAGCGTAGAAGGGGGGAACACTGAAGCTTTCTTT.

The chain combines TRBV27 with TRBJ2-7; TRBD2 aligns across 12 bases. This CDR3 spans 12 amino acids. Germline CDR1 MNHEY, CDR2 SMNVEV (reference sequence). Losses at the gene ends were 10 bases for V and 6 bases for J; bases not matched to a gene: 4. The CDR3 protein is CAIILAGGEQYF. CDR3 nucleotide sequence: TGTGCCATCATACTAGCGGGAGGCGAGCAGTACTTC.

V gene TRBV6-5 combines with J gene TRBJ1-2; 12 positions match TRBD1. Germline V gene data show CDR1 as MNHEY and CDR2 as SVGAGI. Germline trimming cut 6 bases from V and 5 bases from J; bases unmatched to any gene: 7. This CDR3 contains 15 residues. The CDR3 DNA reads TGTGCCAGCAGATCGGGACAGGGGGCGCAGTATGGCTACACCTTC. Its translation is CASRSGQGAQYGYTF.

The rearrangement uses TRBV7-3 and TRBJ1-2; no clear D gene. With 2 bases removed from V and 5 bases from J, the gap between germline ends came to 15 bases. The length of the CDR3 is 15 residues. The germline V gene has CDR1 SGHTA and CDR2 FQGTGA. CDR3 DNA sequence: TGTGCCAGCAGCTTAGCGGTGTCGCAGGCGTATGGCTACACCTTC. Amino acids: CASSLAVSQAYGYTF.

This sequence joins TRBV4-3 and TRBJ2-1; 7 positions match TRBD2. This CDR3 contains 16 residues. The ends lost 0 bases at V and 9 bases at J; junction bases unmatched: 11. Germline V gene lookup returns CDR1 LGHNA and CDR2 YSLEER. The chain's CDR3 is CASSQDRAGVSGEQFF. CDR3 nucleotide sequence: TGCGCCAGCAGCCAAGATAGGGCGGGAGTATCGGGTGAGCAGTTCTTC.

The CDR3 DNA follows: TGTGCCTGGAGTGGTAACTACGAGCAGTACTTC. Protein product: CAWSGNYEQYF. V and J are TRBV30 and TRBJ2-7; D not certain. The CDR3 is 11 residues long. Per germline, CDR1 GTSNPN and CDR2 SVGIG (reference sequence). The V gene lost 1 base and the J gene lost 3 bases, with 4 bases spanning the gap.

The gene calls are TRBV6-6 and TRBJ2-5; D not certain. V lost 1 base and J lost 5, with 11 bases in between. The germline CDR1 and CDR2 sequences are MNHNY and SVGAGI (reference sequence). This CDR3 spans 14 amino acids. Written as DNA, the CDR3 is TGTGCCAGCAGTTACTTCTATGACGGGGAGACCCAGTACTTC. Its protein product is CASSYFYDGETQYF.